Given below is one TCR beta chain in context. This clonotype has at least ten counts. Its antigen is still unknown. No qualities accompany the bases; no much larger clone lies one base away. The data were taken from a study of low-dose radiotherapy and immunotherapy resistance in tumors (dated by TCRdb to between 2021 and 2022). In the study overall: In Cohort 1, 0.5 Gy per fraction was delivered every 2 weeks, and a total PTV dose of 6.5 Gy was prescribed. In Cohort 2, 1 Gy per fraction was delivered every two weeks, for a total of 13 Gy over 26 weeks. Patients were given nivolumab as a 240 mg flat dose every two weeks and ipilimumab at 1 mg/kg every six weeks, with both drugs delivered intravenously. Cyclophosphamide 200 mg/m2 was given intravenously every two weeks, one day before each radiation and immunotherapy administration. Aspirin 300 mg was taken orally once daily by patients for four cycles, starting on cycle 1 day 1. Randomization of trial participants into treatment groups was not performed. The translational analysis covered eight patients: three from the first dose cohort and the first five from the second dose cohort.

The time point tag for this specimen amounts to: before trial treatment. Donors were enrolled in RACIN, a single-arm phase I dose-escalation trial in which nivolumab, ipilimumab, aspirin, low-dose cyclophosphamide and low-dose radiotherapy were combined. Patients with advanced, TIL-negative solid tumors were considered eligible. For sequencing, an Illumina HiSeq 2500 was employed. First-strand cDNA was synthesized using Superscript III and a set of TRAV- and TRBV-specific primers, so that both TCRalpha and TCRbeta chains were covered. TCRs were amplified for 20 to 25 PCR cycles with Phusion, using a constant-region primer paired with the adapter attached to the V primers. Isolated mRNA was amplified with the MessageAmp II aRNA Amplification Kit, using a roughly 15-hour in vitro transcription at 37°C. The Dynabeads mRNA DIRECT Purification Kit was used to isolate mRNA for TCR sequencing. Indexed Illumina adapters were added in a second Phusion PCR of about 26 cycles, and the PCR products were purified with AMPure XP beads. The original pipeline was this. Using custom Perl scripts, TCR sequences that encoded the same protein were pooled, out-of-frame sequences were dropped, and the abundance of each clonotype was calculated. TCR sequences supported by only a single read were excluded from analysis. Among the metrics used to describe the repertoires were Shannon entropy, Gini index, clonality, richness, and the frequency of TCRs shared between repertoires. The public reads were reprocessed in TCRdb via fastp at Q25 and MiXCR, keeping in-frame beta chains. Rows matching on CDR3 protein sequence are summarized as one entry with the most common DNA and genes. These V and J calls originate from TCRdb's pipeline instead of the authors' own analysis. This sample lists around 90,000 distinct CDR3 sequences; approximately 19% were detected once. The ten largest clones take up about 5.5% of the sample.

Trimmed from V: 2 bases; trimmed from J: 7 bases; junction bases lacking a gene match: 6. Sequences SGHAT (CDR1) and FQDESV (CDR2) are obtained from the germline V gene (reference sequence). Including the terminal cysteine and phenylalanine, the CDR3 comprises 15 residues. The retained sequence is limited to the CDR3, 45 bases, with the frame set at the first base. The chain employs TRBV11-1 and TRBJ2-1, with 9 middle bases fitting TRBD1. This sequence was found in a male donor with prostate cancer. Sequenced here: PBMCs, sampled before treatment. CDR3 loop: CASSLRQGEMNEQFF. The bases are TGTGCCAGCAGCTTAAGACAGGGGGAAATGAATGAGCAGTTCTTC.